A selection of T cell receptor beta chains follows, all from one sample in a study of blood T cell repertoires in COVID-19. Measured with immunoSEQ multiplex PCR; TCRdb has only the in-frame clones, and not every one. Among around 130,000 clones listed, around 83% were seen once. Sequences were obtained from PBMCs or T cells enriched from blood (not recorded which). The receptors shown here come from a man younger than 45 who had recovered from COVID-19. Both conserved end residues are part of each CDR3. The D gene is left open where the match is weak. Where a row states a size, it is once, few, many or the class of an expanded clone; other rows omit it.

D gene	V gene	clone size	J gene	CDR3 DNA	CDR3 protein
-	TRBV15	-	TRBJ1-6	TGTGCCACCAGCACAACGACTGGCTCACCCCTCCACTTT	CATSTTTGSPLHF
-	TRBV5-4	-	TRBJ1-1	TGTGCCAGCAGCACGCGACAACGCACTGAAGCTTTCTTT	CASSTRQRTEAFF
-	TRBV11-2	-	TRBJ1-2	TGTGCCAGCAGCGACTTCGGCTCCCACTATGGCTACACCTTC	CASSDFGSHYGYTF
TRBD2	TRBV30	few	TRBJ2-1	TGTGCCTGGAGTACCGGGACTAGCGTGAACAATGAGCAGTTCTTC	CAWSTGTSVNNEQFF
-	TRBV18	-	TRBJ1-5	TGTGCCAGCTCACCCAGACAGGATCAGCCCCAGCATTTT	CASSPRQDQPQHF
-	TRBV4-1	once	TRBJ2-1	TGCGCCAGCAGCCAAGTTGGGGGAGCGGGACACCCCTACAATGAGCAGTTCTTC	CASSQVGGAGHPYNEQFF
-	TRBV3-1/TRBV3-2	-	TRBJ2-4	TGTGCCAGCAGCCTTTCCGGGACACTAGCCAAAAACATTCAGTACTTC	CASSLSGTLAKNIQYF
TRBD1	TRBV6-5	-	TRBJ1-2	TGTGCCAGCAGTACTCGACAGGGGGCAATGGATGGCTACACCTTC	CASSTRQGAMDGYTF
-	TRBV7-2	-	TRBJ2-3	TGTGCCAGCAGCTTAGGGGCCGGTGGAACAGATACGCAGTATTTT	CASSLGAGGTDTQYF
TRBD2	TRBV9	-	TRBJ2-7	TGTGCCAGCAGCGCACCGGGAGGCGCCGAGCAGTACTTC	CASSAPGGAEQYF
-	TRBV3-1/TRBV3-2	-	TRBJ2-7	TGTGCCAGCAGCCTAGGGGCCAGAACCTACGAGCAGTACTTC	CASSLGARTYEQYF
-	TRBV12-5	-	TRBJ1-3	TGTGCTAGTGGTTTCATCTCTGGAAACACCATATATTTT	CASGFISGNTIYF
-	TRBV6-5	-	TRBJ2-5	TGTGCCAGCAGCCTAAGATGGCAGGGTGAGACCCAGTACTTC	CASSLRWQGETQYF
-	TRBV19	-	TRBJ2-1	TGTGCCAGTAGTCCCGGGGGTGCGTATGAGCAGTTCTTC	CASSPGGAYEQFF
TRBD1	TRBV30	-	TRBJ1-4	TGTGCCTGGAGACCAAACAGGGGGTCGCTGTTTTTT	CAWRPNRGSLFF
TRBD1	TRBV12-5	few	TRBJ1-5	TGTGCTAGTGGTTTGGGACAGGGGCATCAGCCCCAGCATTTT	CASGLGQGHQPQHF
-	TRBV28	-	TRBJ1-1	TGTGCCAGCAGTGACGGGGGGAGAATGAACACTGAAGCTTTCTTT	CASSDGGRMNTEAFF
TRBD2	TRBV5-5	few	TRBJ2-2	TGTGCCAGCAGCCAGGACATCGGCGGGGGGGTCGCCACCGGGGAGCTGTTTTTT	CASSQDIGGGVATGELFF
-	TRBV5-1	-	TRBJ1-6	TGCGCCAGCAGTTCCGGGACAATAGGTTCACCCCTCCACTTT	CASSSGTIGSPLHF
-	TRBV19	once	TRBJ1-5	TGTGCCAGTAATAATCAGAATCAGCCCCAGCATTTT	CASNNQNQPQHF
TRBD1	TRBV4-1	-	TRBJ1-6	TGCGCCAGCAGCCCAACCCGACAGGGGAATAATTCACCCCTCCACTTT	CASSPTRQGNNSPLHF
-	TRBV29-1	-	TRBJ2-5	TGCAGCGGGGGGGCAGGGAAAGAGACCCAGTACTTC	CSGGAGKETQYF
-	TRBV5-1	-	TRBJ1-5	TGCGCCAGCAGCGTGGAGTCAGGGGGCAATCAGCCCCAGCATTTT	CASSVESGGNQPQHF
TRBD1	TRBV5-1	-	TRBJ1-3	TGCGCCAGCAGCTTGTATATCGGGCAGGGGGCGACAGGAAACACCATATATTTT	CASSLYIGQGATGNTIYF
TRBD2	TRBV4-2	-	TRBJ2-2	TGTGCCAGCAGCCAAGCGGGGGGGCCGATAACCGGGGAGCTGTTTTTT	CASSQAGGPITGELFF
-	TRBV4-2	few	TRBJ2-7	TGTGCCAGCAGCCAAGACGCGGCTAGCGCCGTATACGAGCAGTACTTC	CASSQDAASAVYEQYF